This TCR beta chain stems from a study of identical twins. Findings of the study overall: Researchers caution that invariant MAIT and iNKT cells could partly confound zero-insertion analyses. A lower insertion count was a feature of abundant cord blood beta clonotypes, with no such feature in memory repertoires.

Germline V gene data show CDR1 as LGHNA and CDR2 as YSLEER. Trimming pared 4 bases from V and 6 bases from J, leaving 13 bases between. This CDR3 region has 13 residues. This clonotype came up a few times. Its antigen is unknown. Healthy Caucasians supplied all donations. Addition of a universal primer site occurred through template switching, and cDNA carried unique molecular identifiers. TCRdb called the 5' RACE reads again in MiXCR, with one record for every CDR3 protein. The sample holds more than 200,000 distinct CDR3 sequences; around 15% are singletons and the top ten take approximately 8.8%. The V gene is TRBV4-3, the J gene TRBJ2-7; D is undetermined. Sequenced sample: memory (CD45RO+) T cells sorted from blood. This sequence was found in a woman aged 18-35 years in good health. The CDR3 loop is CASSRSTTVEQYF. CDR3 nucleotide sequence: TGCGCCAGCAGCCGCTCTACTACCGTCGAGCAGTACTTC.